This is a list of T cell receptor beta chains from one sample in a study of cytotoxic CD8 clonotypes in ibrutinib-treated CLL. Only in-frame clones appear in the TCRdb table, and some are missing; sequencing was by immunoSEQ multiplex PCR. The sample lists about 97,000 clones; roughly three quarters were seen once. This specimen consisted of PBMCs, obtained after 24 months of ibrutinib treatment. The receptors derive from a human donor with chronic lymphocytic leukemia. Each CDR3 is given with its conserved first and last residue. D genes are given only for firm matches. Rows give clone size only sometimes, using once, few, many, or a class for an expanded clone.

CDR3 DNA: TGTGCCAGCAGCCCCTATTACCGTCGGACTGGTTCCGGGGAGCTGTTTTTT; CDR3 protein: CASSPYYRRTGSGELFF; CDR3 length: 17; clone size: -; V gene: TRBV7-3; J gene: TRBJ2-2; D gene: -
CDR3 DNA: TGTGCCAGCAGCTCTACTAGCGGCTCCTACAATGAGCAGTTCTTC; CDR3 protein: CASSSTSGSYNEQFF; CDR3 length: 15; clone size: -; V gene: TRBV7-2; J gene: TRBJ2-1; D gene: TRBD2
CDR3 DNA: TGTGCCAGCAGCTTAGGCGGGGTAGGGATCTCCTACGAGCAGTACTTC; CDR3 protein: CASSLGGVGISYEQYF; CDR3 length: 16; clone size: -; V gene: TRBV7-9; J gene: TRBJ2-7; D gene: -
CDR3 DNA: TGTGCCAGTAGTATAGGTAGCGGGGGCTTTGATACGCAGTATTTT; CDR3 protein: CASSIGSGGFDTQYF; CDR3 length: 15; clone size: -; V gene: TRBV19; J gene: TRBJ2-3; D gene: TRBD2
CDR3 DNA: TGTGCCAGCAGTTTATCTGGGGTGGGGAGCACAGATACGCAGTATTTT; CDR3 protein: CASSLSGVGSTDTQYF; CDR3 length: 16; clone size: -; V gene: TRBV28; J gene: TRBJ2-3; D gene: -
CDR3 DNA: TGTGCCAGTAGTATAGTTGGGGCGAACACTGAAGCTTTCTTT; CDR3 protein: CASSIVGANTEAFF; CDR3 length: 14; clone size: few; V gene: TRBV19; J gene: TRBJ1-1; D gene: -
CDR3 DNA: TGTGCCAGCAGCCAAGACAGGGCGGAGCAGTTCTTC; CDR3 protein: CASSQDRAEQFF; CDR3 length: 12; clone size: -; V gene: TRBV5-4; J gene: TRBJ2-1; D gene: TRBD1
CDR3 DNA: TGTGCCAGCTCACCACCAAGTAACTATGGCTACACCTTC; CDR3 protein: CASSPPSNYGYTF; CDR3 length: 13; clone size: -; V gene: TRBV18; J gene: TRBJ1-2; D gene: -
CDR3 DNA: TGTGCCAGCAGCCTAAATCGGCGTAACTATGGCTACACCTTC; CDR3 protein: CASSLNRRNYGYTF; CDR3 length: 14; clone size: -; V gene: TRBV27; J gene: TRBJ1-2; D gene: -
CDR3 DNA: TGTGCCAGCACTCCGGCCACAGGGGTCGAGACCCAGTACTTC; CDR3 protein: CASTPATGVETQYF; CDR3 length: 14; clone size: -; V gene: TRBV7-7; J gene: TRBJ2-5; D gene: TRBD1
CDR3 DNA: TGTGCCAGCAGCTTGGATTCGGGGACCAACGAGCAGTACTTC; CDR3 protein: CASSLDSGTNEQYF; CDR3 length: 14; clone size: few; V gene: TRBV5-6; J gene: TRBJ2-7; D gene: -
CDR3 DNA: TGCGCCAGCAGCCAAGATGCAAGGCCCCAGCGAAAACTGTTTTTT; CDR3 protein: CASSQDARPQRKLFF; CDR3 length: 15; clone size: -; V gene: TRBV4-1; J gene: TRBJ1-4; D gene: -
CDR3 DNA: TGTGCCAGCAGTTACTGGGGACAGGGGAACGCAGATACGCAGTATTTT; CDR3 protein: CASSYWGQGNADTQYF; CDR3 length: 16; clone size: once; V gene: TRBV13; J gene: TRBJ2-3; D gene: TRBD1
CDR3 DNA: TGTGCCAGCAGTGAGGGAAGCACAGATACGCAGTATTTT; CDR3 protein: CASSEGSTDTQYF; CDR3 length: 13; clone size: few; V gene: TRBV6-1; J gene: TRBJ2-3; D gene: -
CDR3 DNA: TGTGCCAGCAGCACGACTGGGAACTATGGCTACACCTTC; CDR3 protein: CASSTTGNYGYTF; CDR3 length: 13; clone size: -; V gene: TRBV9; J gene: TRBJ1-2; D gene: -
CDR3 DNA: TGTGCCAGCAGGCAATCGGGACGGCCCACAGATACGCAGTATTTT; CDR3 protein: CASRQSGRPTDTQYF; CDR3 length: 15; clone size: -; V gene: TRBV27; J gene: TRBJ2-3; D gene: -
CDR3 DNA: TGTGCCAGCAGCCCCACGAGGGGAGGTCAGCCCCAGCATTTT; CDR3 protein: CASSPTRGGQPQHF; CDR3 length: 14; clone size: -; V gene: TRBV7-2; J gene: TRBJ1-5; D gene: -
CDR3 DNA: TGTGCCGTGGGAAGCGACGATGAAAAACTGTTTTTT; CDR3 protein: CAVGSDDEKLFF; CDR3 length: 12; clone size: -; V gene: TRBV30; J gene: TRBJ1-4; D gene: -
CDR3 DNA: TGTGCCAGCAGCTTAGATGGGGGTTCCTACGAGCAGTACTTC; CDR3 protein: CASSLDGGSYEQYF; CDR3 length: 14; clone size: -; V gene: TRBV11-3; J gene: TRBJ2-7; D gene: -
CDR3 DNA: TGTGCCAGCGGAGATAAAGGCGTGGGGGTCCATGAGCAGTTCTTC; CDR3 protein: CASGDKGVGVHEQFF; CDR3 length: 15; clone size: -; V gene: TRBV11-2; J gene: TRBJ2-1; D gene: -
CDR3 DNA: TGTGCCAGTAGTACGACAGGGGCCCGGGAAAAACTGTTTTTT; CDR3 protein: CASSTTGAREKLFF; CDR3 length: 14; clone size: -; V gene: TRBV19; J gene: TRBJ1-4; D gene: TRBD1
CDR3 DNA: TGCGCCAGCAGCCAAGATCAGACCGGGGGGGCCCTAGGCGGGGAGCTGTTTTTT; CDR3 protein: CASSQDQTGGALGGELFF; CDR3 length: 18; clone size: -; V gene: TRBV4-3; J gene: TRBJ2-2; D gene: TRBD2
CDR3 DNA: TGTGCCAGCTTCAGCATCGGGACAGGGGAAAATTCACCCCTCCACTTT; CDR3 protein: CASFSIGTGENSPLHF; CDR3 length: 16; clone size: -; V gene: TRBV28; J gene: TRBJ1-6; D gene: TRBD1
CDR3 DNA: TGCGCCAGCAGCTTGGTGTATTGGGGCGGCGATGAGCAGTTCTTC; CDR3 protein: CASSLVYWGGDEQFF; CDR3 length: 15; clone size: -; V gene: TRBV5-1; J gene: TRBJ2-1; D gene: -
CDR3 DNA: TGTGCCAGTAGCAAAAAGCGACAGGGGCAAGAGACCCAGTACTTC; CDR3 protein: CASSKKRQGQETQYF; CDR3 length: 15; clone size: few; V gene: TRBV19; J gene: TRBJ2-5; D gene: TRBD1
CDR3 DNA: TGTGCCAGCAGCTTAGGCTCTACTAGCGGGGGGTACAATGAGCAGTTCTTC; CDR3 protein: CASSLGSTSGGYNEQFF; CDR3 length: 17; clone size: -; V gene: TRBV7-8; J gene: TRBJ2-1; D gene: TRBD2
CDR3 DNA: TGTGCCAGCAGGGGCGTATCATATAATTCACCCCTCCACTTT; CDR3 protein: CASRGVSYNSPLHF; CDR3 length: 14; clone size: few; V gene: TRBV6-1; J gene: TRBJ1-6; D gene: -
CDR3 DNA: TGTGCCAGCAGCCCGAGTGGGGGGGGCAATCAGCCCCAGCATTTT; CDR3 protein: CASSPSGGGNQPQHF; CDR3 length: 15; clone size: -; V gene: TRBV6-5; J gene: TRBJ1-5; D gene: -
CDR3 DNA: TGTGCCAGCAGCTTAGATCTGGGGTTAGGGGAGCAGTACTTC; CDR3 protein: CASSLDLGLGEQYF; CDR3 length: 14; clone size: few; V gene: TRBV11-2; J gene: TRBJ2-7; D gene: -